Following are 32 T cell receptor beta chains from one sample sequenced in a study of cytomegalovirus exposure and HLA in healthy donors. PCR involved 60 Vbeta and 13 Jbeta primers. Repertoires were generated with immunoSEQ multiplex PCR, while TCRdb's copy carries only in-frame clones and drops some. The sample shows about 150,000 clones, nearly 80% of them seen only once. Sequences were obtained from PBMCs. The receptor source for this set is a woman aged 40 to 55 in good health and CMV-seronegative.

The rearrangement joins TRBV5-1 to TRBJ2-2; 10 positions agree with TRBD2. The CDR3 sequence is 17 residues long. Germline V gene sequence: CDR1 SGHRS, CDR2 YFSETQ. Unmatched junction bases numbered 8, after V lost 4 bases and J lost 2 bases. Written as DNA, the CDR3 is TGCGCCAGCAGCCTACAGGGACTAGCGAGTAACACCGGGGAGCTGTTTTTT. This translates into CASSLQGLASNTGELFF.

This chain joins TRBV5-4 and TRBJ2-1; 10 nucleotides align to TRBD2. The trim removed 3 bases at V and 2 bases at J, leaving 5 bases unmatched. Germline-derived CDR1 and CDR2 are SGHNT and YYREEE (reference sequence). The CDR3 covers 16 residues. The CDR3 reads CASSYGLAEPYNEQFF. The CDR3 region has the DNA TGTGCCAGCAGCTACGGACTAGCGGAACCCTACAATGAGCAGTTCTTC.

This chain joins TRBV28 and TRBJ1-4, with 9 bases fitting TRBD1. With 10 bases clipped from V and 8 bases from J, the junction kept 5 bases outside the gene matches. CDR3 length: 12 amino acids. Germline CDR1 MDHEN, CDR2 SYDVKM. The CDR3 region has the DNA TGTGCCACCCGACAGGGGGAGGAAAAACTGTTTTTT. The encoded protein is CATRQGEEKLFF.

This chain links TRBV28 with TRBJ2-3; D perhaps matches TRBD2 (5 bases). The germline CDR1 and CDR2 sequences are MDHEN and SYDVKM. V shed 6 bases and J shed 1 base, with 20 bases lying between them. The CDR3 consists of 17 residues. The CDR3 is CASRSPKTPGGTDTQYF. Here the CDR3 DNA reads TGTGCCAGCAGATCTCCGAAAACACCCGGGGGCACAGATACGCAGTATTTT.

This chain links TRBV7-2 with TRBJ1-2; D is unresolved. CDR3 length equals 12 residues. Germline V CDR1 and CDR2: SGHTA, FQGNSA. V was shortened by 4 bases and J by 2 bases, with 5 bases between the two germline ends. CDR3 coding DNA: TGTGCCAGCAGCTGGGAGAACTATGGCTACACCTTC. It is translated as CASSWENYGYTF.

The chain uses TRBV6-1 and TRBJ1-5, with D perhaps TRBD1 (6 bases). The germline V gene has CDR1 MNHNS and CDR2 SASEGT. The CDR3 is made up of 16 amino acids. Between the trimmed V and J ends, which lost 4 bases and 2 bases, there was a span of 15 bases. CDR3 sequence reads: CASSGLQGYGNQPQHF. The CDR3 DNA sequence: TGTGCCAGCAGTGGGCTACAGGGTTATGGCAATCAGCCCCAGCATTTT.

V usage is TRBV28 and J usage is TRBJ1-6, with D perhaps TRBD1 (6 bases). Germline V CDR1 and CDR2: MDHEN, SYDVKM. V was trimmed by 5 bases and J by 8 bases, leaving 16 bases between them. CDR3 size: 15 residues. The CDR3 nucleotides read TGTGCCAGCAGTCGAGCCCGGGACAAGTATTCACCCCTCCACTTT. Its translation is CASSRARDKYSPLHF.

V gene TRBV7-2 combines with J gene TRBJ2-3; 14 bases are shared with TRBD2. CDR1 and CDR2 (germline): SGHTA, FQGNSA. The trim removed 4 bases at V and 9 bases at J, leaving 3 bases unmatched. The CDR3 runs to 14 residues. The CDR3 DNA reads as TGTGCCAGCAGCTCGGGACTAGCGGGAGAGACGCAGTATTTT. This translates into CASSSGLAGETQYF.

V and J are TRBV4-3 and TRBJ1-2; 8 positions agree with TRBD1. In germline, CDR1 is LGHNA, CDR2 YSLEER. V lost 2 bases, J lost 5 bases, and 7 bases stayed unmatched. CDR3 length: 15 amino acids. The CDR3 here is CASSQMGQVPYGYTF. The CDR3 bases are TGCGCCAGCAGCCAAATGGGACAGGTCCCGTATGGCTACACCTTC.

The V and J genes are TRBV19 and TRBJ1-1, with D tentatively TRBD1 (5 bases). The CDR3 spans 12 residues. Trimming removed 8 bases at V and 0 bases at J, with 7 bases between. Germline V gene sequence: CDR1 LNHDA, CDR2 SQIVND (reference sequence). CDR3 sequence: CASGHLNTEAFF. In DNA form, the CDR3 reads TGTGCCAGTGGACACCTGAACACTGAAGCTTTCTTT.

The J gene is TRBJ2-5, the V gene TRBV11-2; 10 positions agree with TRBD2. The CDR3 covers 15 residues. V lost 4 bases and J lost 3; bases outside the gene matches: 5. The germline V gene has CDR1 SGHAT and CDR2 FQNNGV. The DNA of the CDR3 is TGTGCCAGCAGCTCGCGGACTAGCGGCAAAGAGACCCAGTACTTC. It translates to CASSSRTSGKETQYF.

J is TRBJ2-5 and V is TRBV2; 10 bases fit TRBD2. Trimming at V came to 5 bases and at J to 5 bases, leaving 5 bases not matched to a gene. From germline, CDR1 is SNHLY and CDR2 FYNNEI. This CDR3 has 14 amino acids. CDR3 protein: CASSPTSGMETQYF. As DNA, the CDR3 is TGTGCCAGCAGTCCTACTAGCGGGATGGAGACCCAGTACTTC. Using reference TRBV2 and TRBJ2-5 for the parts outside the CDR3, the full variable domain is EPEVTQTPSHQVTQMGQEVILRCVPISNHLYFYWYRQILGQKVEFLVSFYNNEISEKSEIFDDQFSVERPDGSNFTLKIRSTKLEDSAMYFCASSPTSGMETQYFGPGTRLLVL.

The chain couples TRBV7-8 to TRBJ2-7; 11 nucleotides agree with TRBD2. The germline CDR1 and CDR2 sequences are SGHVS and FQNEAQ. This CDR3 is 15 amino acids long. With V trimmed by 5 bases and J by 5 bases, 8 bases remained unmatched. The CDR3 loop reads CASSETLAGGNEQYF. For the CDR3, the DNA is TGTGCCAGCAGCGAGACGCTAGCGGGGGGCAACGAGCAGTACTTC.

The chain couples TRBV6-6 to TRBJ1-4; 7 bases fit TRBD1. J gave up 5 bases and V 5 bases, and 11 bases lay outside the gene matches. The germline V gene encodes CDR1 MNHNY and CDR2 SVGAGI (reference sequence). The CDR3 is 16 amino acids. CDR3 in DNA: TGTGCCAGCAGTCCGTCCCCGGGACAGCAAAATGAAAAACTGTTTTTT. Residues: CASSPSPGQQNEKLFF.

The V call is TRBV15, the J call TRBJ2-7; D is perhaps TRBD1 (6 bases). The germline V gene has CDR1 LNHNV and CDR2 YYDKDF (reference sequence). The CDR3 totals 15 residues. V was trimmed by 0 bases and J by 3 bases, leaving 12 bases between them. The CDR3 sequence: CATSRDSGQFYEQYF. The DNA for the CDR3 is TGTGCCACCAGCAGAGATTCAGGACAGTTCTACGAGCAGTACTTC.

The chain joins TRBV19 to TRBJ2-7; TRBD2 is a possible D gene (6 bases). This CDR3 comprises 14 residues. Deletions cut 6 bases from V and 3 bases from J, with 15 bases between. CDR1 is LNHDA, CDR2 SQIVND, per germline (reference sequence). The CDR3 protein is CASSRSGAVYEQYF. Written as DNA, the CDR3 is TGTGCCAGTAGCCGTTCGGGAGCCGTCTACGAGCAGTACTTC.

The chain carries TRBV28 and TRBJ2-7; 9 nucleotides agree with TRBD2. This CDR3 spans 16 amino acids. J gave up 5 bases and V 6 bases, and 14 bases lay outside the gene matches. Germline values: CDR1 MDHEN, CDR2 SYDVKM. The CDR3 spells CASSPVGVAGVHEQYF. CDR3 coding DNA: TGTGCCAGCAGCCCGGTCGGGGTAGCGGGAGTCCACGAGCAGTACTTC.

This chain joins TRBV6-1 and TRBJ2-7; TRBD2 aligns across 8 bases. This CDR3 has 16 residues. The germline V gene encodes CDR1 MNHNS and CDR2 SASEGT. With 1 base clipped from V and 5 bases from J, the junction kept 10 bases outside the gene matches. CDR3 coding DNA: TGTGCCAGCAGTGAAGTGGGGACTAGATTGAAAAACGAGCAGTACTTC. It encodes CASSEVGTRLKNEQYF.

This chain uses TRBV9 with TRBJ2-7; 7 bases align to TRBD2. The CDR3 extends over 16 amino acids. The J segment lost 5 bases and the V segment lost 4 bases, leaving 15 bases of the junction unmatched. Germline loops: CDR1 SGDLS, CDR2 YYNGEE. The chain's CDR3 is CASSRGAGVLSHEQYF. In DNA form, the CDR3 reads TGTGCCAGCAGCAGAGGGGCGGGGGTGTTAAGCCACGAGCAGTACTTC.

The V gene is TRBV6-5, the J gene TRBJ2-5; D ambiguous. This CDR3 is built from 12 residues. V dropped 5 bases and J dropped 4 bases, with 8 bases sitting between them. Looked up from germline, CDR1 is MNHEY and CDR2 is SVGAGI. The CDR3 protein is CASSRSRETQYF. The CDR3 nucleotides are TGTGCCAGCAGTCGATCGCGAGAGACCCAGTACTTC.

A few counts support this clone. The chain carries TRBV6-1 and TRBJ1-2, with D possibly TRBD1 on 5 matching bases. V was trimmed by 1 base and J by 4 bases, leaving 7 bases between them. Per germline, CDR1 MNHNS and CDR2 SASEGT. The CDR3 is 13 residues long. CDR3 in amino acids: CASSEGQPYGYTF. CDR3 in DNA: TGTGCCAGCAGTGAAGGACAGCCCTATGGCTACACCTTC.

This chain uses TRBV9 with TRBJ2-3; TRBD2 matches at 9 bases. Germline-derived CDR1 and CDR2 are SGDLS and YYNGEE. With V trimmed by 4 bases and J by 4 bases, 7 bases remained unmatched. The CDR3 is made up of 15 amino acids. CDR3 residues: CASSSLAGAADTQYF. The CDR3 nucleotides read TGTGCCAGCAGCTCCTTAGCGGGAGCCGCAGATACGCAGTATTTT.

V is TRBV7-8 and J is TRBJ2-5; D gene unclear. The CDR3 spans 14 residues. V lost 1 base and J lost 3, with 9 bases in between. CDR1 is SGHVS and CDR2 is FQNEAQ in the germline V gene. CDR3 loop: CASSLGSSEETQYF. CDR3 coding DNA: TGTGCCAGCAGCTTAGGGTCCAGCGAAGAGACCCAGTACTTC.

Worth noting for this clone: Other DNA sequences from this sample encode an identical CDR3 as well. This chain connects TRBV18 to TRBJ1-1; 10 bases agree with TRBD1. J was trimmed by 2 bases and V by 4 bases; bases with no gene match: 7. The V gene's germline CDR1 is KGHSH and CDR2 LQKENI. CDR3 size: 16 residues. The CDR3 DNA reads as TGTGCCAGCTCACTCGGACAGGGGGGGGTTAACACTGAAGCTTTCTTT. Amino acids: CASSLGQGGVNTEAFF.

Here the CDR3 DNA reads TGTGCCAGCAGCCAAGCGAACTCTGGAAACACCATATATTTT. Its protein product is CASSQANSGNTIYF. The rearrangement links TRBV28 to TRBJ1-3; no clear D. V was clipped by 6 bases and J by 0 bases, with 9 bases between them. Per germline, CDR1 MDHEN and CDR2 SYDVKM. This CDR3 spans 14 amino acids.

Comment on this clone: The sample holds other DNA sequences that translate to the same CDR3. V and J are TRBV7-6 and TRBJ1-3; the D is unclear. CDR1 is SGHVS and CDR2 is FNYEAQ in the germline V gene. The V end lost 5 bases, the J end lost 3 bases, and 8 bases lay between the germline ends. The CDR3 covers 13 residues. DNA of the CDR3: TGTGCCAGCAGCCCGGTTCGTGGAAACACCATATATTTT. Translating it yields CASSPVRGNTIYF. Full variable domain (rest looked up from reference TRBV7-6 and TRBJ1-3): GAGVSQSPRYKVTKRGQDVALRCDPISGHVSLYWYRQALGQGPEFLTYFNYEAQQDKSGLPNDRFSAERPEGSISTLTIQRTEQRDSAMYRCASSPVRGNTIYFGEGSWLTVV.

The V gene is TRBV5-1, the J gene TRBJ2-5; 7 bases fit TRBD2. V was clipped by 0 bases and J by 5 bases; unmatched bases: 10. The CDR3 has 16 residues. Per the germline V gene, CDR1 is SGHRS and CDR2 is YFSETQ. CDR3 protein: CASSLGTSEVLETQYF. CDR3 bases: TGCGCCAGCAGCTTGGGGACTAGTGAGGTCTTGGAGACCCAGTACTTC.

The chain combines TRBV28 with TRBJ2-2; D remains unclear. Trimming removed 7 bases from V and 4 bases from J, with 16 bases in between. CDR1 MDHEN and CDR2 SYDVKM come from the germline V gene. The CDR3 is 15 amino acids. In DNA form, the CDR3 reads TGTGCCAGCACGTTTAAGAGGTCGGGCACCGGGGAGCTGTTTTTT. It encodes CASTFKRSGTGELFF.

The rearrangement joins TRBV5-1 to TRBJ1-6; possibly TRBD1 for D (6 bases). V lost 0 bases, J lost 9 bases, and 19 bases lay in between. This CDR3 comprises 17 residues. Germline V gene sequence: CDR1 SGHRS, CDR2 YFSETQ. The CDR3 DNA is TGCGCCAGCAGCTTGGGACAGGTTGGGGATGTCGGTTCACCCCTCCACTTT. It encodes CASSLGQVGDVGSPLHF.

The chain joins TRBV5-1 to TRBJ2-5; tentatively, D is TRBD1 (6 bases). CDR1 SGHRS and CDR2 YFSETQ come from the germline V gene. CDR3 size: 15 residues. Trimming left V 5 bases short and J 5 bases short, with 19 bases between. The CDR3 region has the DNA TGCGCCAGCAGAGACCTTGGGGGCACTGGTGAGACCCAGTACTTC. It specifies CASRDLGGTGETQYF.

J is TRBJ2-7 and V is TRBV7-9; TRBD2 matches at 8 bases. CDR1 is SEHNR and CDR2 is FQNEAQ in the germline V gene (reference sequence). The J segment lost 0 bases and the V segment lost 5 bases, leaving 15 bases of the junction unmatched. The CDR3 has 18 residues. For the CDR3, the DNA is TGTGCCAGCAGCCTCGGGAGGCTAGCGGGCCCAATCTCCTACGAGCAGTACTTC. As protein: CASSLGRLAGPISYEQYF.

The J gene is TRBJ1-5, the V gene TRBV28; no clear D. Germline CDR1 MDHEN, CDR2 SYDVKM. The CDR3 is made up of 15 amino acids. The germline V and J ends were trimmed by 6 bases and 0 bases, with 12 bases remaining between them. CDR3 DNA: TGTGCCAGCAGAGAGGCCGTCTATAGCAATCAGCCCCAGCATTTT. Protein: CASREAVYSNQPQHF.